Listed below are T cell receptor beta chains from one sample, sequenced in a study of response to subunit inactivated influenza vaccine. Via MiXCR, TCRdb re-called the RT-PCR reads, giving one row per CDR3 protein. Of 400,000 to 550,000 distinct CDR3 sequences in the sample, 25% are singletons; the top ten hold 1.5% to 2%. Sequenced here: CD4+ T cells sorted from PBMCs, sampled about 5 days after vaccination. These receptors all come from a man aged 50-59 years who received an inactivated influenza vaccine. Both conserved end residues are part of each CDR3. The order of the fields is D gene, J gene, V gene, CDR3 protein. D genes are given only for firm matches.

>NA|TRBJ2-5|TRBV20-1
CSARGGEETQYF
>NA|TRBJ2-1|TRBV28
CASSLGGQTYNEQFF
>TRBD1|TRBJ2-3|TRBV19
CASSSSTGVSGTDTQYF
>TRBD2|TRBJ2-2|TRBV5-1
CASSSTSGSSTGELFF
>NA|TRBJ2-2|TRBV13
CASSHDGTLSTGELFF
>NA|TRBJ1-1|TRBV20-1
CSATGRWTEAFF
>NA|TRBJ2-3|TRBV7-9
CASSRGTASDTQYF
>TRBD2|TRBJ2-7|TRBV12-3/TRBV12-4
CASRKAGGLLYEQYF
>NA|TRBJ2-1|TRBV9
CASSVEPTRSNEQFF
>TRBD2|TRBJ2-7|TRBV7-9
CASSPFFQREIYYEQYF
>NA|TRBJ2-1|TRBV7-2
CASSLAFGSSYNEQFF
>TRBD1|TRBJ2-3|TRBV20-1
CSARGTGGTDTQYF
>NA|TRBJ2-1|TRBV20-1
CSARGQGIYNEQFF
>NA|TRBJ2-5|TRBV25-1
CASSDGGVKTQYF
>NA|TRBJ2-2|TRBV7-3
CASSLTPDKANTGELFF
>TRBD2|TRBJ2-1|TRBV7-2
CASSQTSGGAGQFF
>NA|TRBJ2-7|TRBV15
CATSRGPGVRDEQYF
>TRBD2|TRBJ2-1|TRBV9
CASSSTLSGRARGEQFF
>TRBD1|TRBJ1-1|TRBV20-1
CSAIEGANTEAFF
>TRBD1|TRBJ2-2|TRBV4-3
CASSQERTGVGELFF
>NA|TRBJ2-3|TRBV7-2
CASSLARVSTDTQYF
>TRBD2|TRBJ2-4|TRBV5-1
CASKGLAGDIQYF
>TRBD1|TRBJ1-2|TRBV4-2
CASSQDPGTVVNYGYTF
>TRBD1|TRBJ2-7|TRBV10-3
CATATGTGGDEQYF
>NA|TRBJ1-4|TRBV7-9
CASSLDYPKLFF
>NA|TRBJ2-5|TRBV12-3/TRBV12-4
CASSLGDTIRAQETQYF
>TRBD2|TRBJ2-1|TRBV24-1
CATSGQRGGFYNEQFF
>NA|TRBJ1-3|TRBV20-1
CSARRADSGNTIYF
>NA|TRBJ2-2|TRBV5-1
CASSLDPGSVTGELFF
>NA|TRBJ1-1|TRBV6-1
CASSESWNTEAFF
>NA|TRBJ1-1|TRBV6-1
CASKIDGMNTEAFF
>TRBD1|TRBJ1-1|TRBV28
CASKSTGDAFF
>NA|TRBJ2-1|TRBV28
CASSTPLLASNYNEQFF
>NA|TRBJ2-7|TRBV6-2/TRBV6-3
CASSYRRAWYF
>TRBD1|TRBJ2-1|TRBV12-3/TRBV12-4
CASSPRQGWNEQFF
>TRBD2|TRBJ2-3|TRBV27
CASRKSGGAVRDTQYF
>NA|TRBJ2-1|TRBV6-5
CASSYSSGLTYNEQFF
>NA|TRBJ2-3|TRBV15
CATSRVKGDTQYF
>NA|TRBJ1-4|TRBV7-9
CASSLAGRMGEKLFF
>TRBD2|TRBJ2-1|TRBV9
CASSVGGTSGNNEQFF
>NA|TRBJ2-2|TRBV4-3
CASSLGAQNTGELFF
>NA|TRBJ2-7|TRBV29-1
CSVALLKQGAEQYF